This passage covers 15 T cell receptor beta chains from one sample sequenced in a study of CD8 T cells in ankylosing spondylitis. Regarding the study as a whole: What seemed typical of ankylosing spondylitis blood was a TCR beta motif built from fewer than ten highly homologous variants.

The antigens of these receptors remain unknown. TCRdb itself ran the 5' RACE reads through MiXCR, one entry per CDR3 protein. The sample shows about 400,000 distinct CDR3 sequences, approximately 20% of them seen only once. The source material was blood, either unsorted or a sorted T cell fraction (not recorded which). These receptors were obtained from a male donor with ankylosing spondylitis.

This clonotype was found a few times. Here the CDR3 DNA reads TGCAGCGGGGGGGGTCGTGACTACAATGAGCAGTTCTTC. As protein: CSGGGRDYNEQFF. The chain links TRBV29-1 to TRBJ2-1; TRBD2 matches at 7 bases. V trimming: 7 bases; J trimming: 3 bases; junction bases outside the gene matches: 6. CDR3 length equals 13 residues. Germline loops: CDR1 SQVTM, CDR2 ANQGSEA.

This clonotype has only a few counts. V usage is TRBV28 and J usage is TRBJ1-5, with 7 bases identical to TRBD1. CDR1 is MDHEN, CDR2 SYDVKM, per germline. CDR3 size: 15 residues. V trimming: 1 base; J trimming: 4 bases; junction bases outside the gene matches: 4. In nucleotides, the CDR3 is TGTGCCAGCAGTTTATTAGGACAGGTAAATCAGCCCCAGCATTTT. As protein: CASSLLGQVNQPQHF.

This clonotype was counted only a few times. The chain couples TRBV28 to TRBJ1-2; 7 positions agree with TRBD1. With 7 bases clipped from V and 4 bases from J, the junction kept 9 bases outside the gene matches. The CDR3 consists of 14 residues. In germline, CDR1 is MDHEN, CDR2 SYDVKM. CDR3 sequence reads: CASTQGGQIYGYTF. The CDR3 DNA sequence: TGTGCCAGCACTCAGGGGGGCCAGATCTATGGCTACACCTTC.

The chain combines TRBV5-1 with TRBJ2-7; weak D call: TRBD2 (6 bases). Per the germline V gene, CDR1 is SGHRS and CDR2 is YFSETQ. The CDR3 sequence is 12 residues long. V was cut by 1 base and J by 5 bases, with 7 bases left in between. The DNA for the CDR3 is TGCGCCAGCAGCTTGTGGGGGGACGAGCAGTACTTC. Protein: CASSLWGDEQYF.

This clonotype has just a few counts. The V and J genes are TRBV10-3 and TRBJ1-2; D uncertain. This CDR3 spans 14 amino acids. Germline V gives CDR1 ENHRY, CDR2 SYGVKD. The V end was cut by 6 bases, the J end by 0 bases, with 11 bases between. The CDR3 spells CAISRTAANYGYTF. CDR3 nucleotide sequence: TGTGCCATCAGCCGGACTGCAGCTAACTATGGCTACACCTTC.

The chain has TRBV6-6 and TRBJ2-3; D might be TRBD2 (5 bases). The V gene's germline CDR1 is MNHNY and CDR2 SVGAGI (reference sequence). V lost 5 bases, J lost 12 bases, and 15 bases lay in between. This CDR3 region has 12 residues. This chain's CDR3 is CASSADSLRQYF. CDR3 coding DNA: TGTGCCAGCAGTGCGGACTCGCTGCGACAGTATTTT.

This chain links TRBV20-1 with TRBJ2-1; TRBD1 is a possible D gene (6 bases). CDR1 DFQATT and CDR2 SNEGSKA come from the germline V gene (reference sequence). The CDR3 has 14 residues. Trimming removed 2 bases at V and 7 bases at J, with 15 bases between. As DNA, the CDR3 is TGCAGTGCTAGAACGGCAGGGGTAAGGAATGAGCAGTTCTTC. Protein: CSARTAGVRNEQFF.

The chain links TRBV5-1 to TRBJ2-7; the D is unclear. CDR1 is SGHRS, CDR2 YFSETQ, per germline. The CDR3 sequence is 14 residues long. Trimming took off 1 base at V and 5 bases at J, with 13 bases between the two ends. The CDR3 DNA reads as TGCGCCAGCAGCTTGCAGGTGGGTATCAACGAGCAGTACTTC. Amino acid sequence: CASSLQVGINEQYF.

About this clonotype: At one boundary the junction diverges from the germline segment, which might be a read error. The chain is built from TRBV7-8 and TRBJ2-1, with 8 bases lining up with TRBD2. Per germline, CDR1 SGHVS and CDR2 FQNEAQ. This CDR3 is built from 19 residues. The CDR3 loop reads CAGSLEGRRPSGLINEQFF. The CDR3, as DNA: TGTGCCGGCAGCTTAGAGGGCAGGAGACCTAGCGGGTTAATCAATGAGCAGTTCTTC.

The table lists this clonotype with a few counts. The rearrangement joins TRBV29-1 to TRBJ1-1, with TRBD1 matching 12 bases. V lost 4 bases, J lost 2 bases, and 11 bases stayed unmatched. The germline CDR1 and CDR2 sequences are SQVTM and ANQGSEA. The CDR3 length is 17 residues. The chain's CDR3 is CSVGGGTGGFGNTEAFF. CDR3 nucleotide sequence: TGCAGCGTTGGTGGGGGGACAGGGGGCTTTGGAAACACTGAAGCTTTCTTT.

This rearrangement joins TRBV7-3 to TRBJ2-2; D gene unclear. Germline CDR1 SGHTA, CDR2 FQGTGA. The CDR3 spans 16 residues. The V end was cut by 5 bases, the J end by 1 base, with 14 bases between. The CDR3 DNA reads as TGTGCCAGCAGCCCGCTTCCTTCTAGGAACACCGGGGAGCTGTTTTTT. Its translation: CASSPLPSRNTGELFF.

The chain recombines TRBV5-1 with TRBJ1-6; no firm D call. Trimming left V 1 base short and J 7 bases short, with 12 bases between. CDR1 SGHRS and CDR2 YFSETQ come from the germline V gene. The CDR3 is made up of 15 amino acids. CDR3 nucleotide sequence: TGCGCCAGCAGCTTGTTAGGCCGTATCAATTCACCCCTCCACTTT. Protein sequence: CASSLLGRINSPLHF.

J is TRBJ2-2 and V is TRBV18; 9 bases are shared with TRBD2. After removal of 3 bases from V and 0 bases from J, the junction contained 14 bases not matched to a gene. The CDR3 is 20 residues long. The germline V gene encodes CDR1 KGHSH and CDR2 LQKENI. The CDR3, as DNA: TGTGCCAGCTCACCTAGGCGGGAGGGCCGGATACCACCGAACACCGGGGAGCTGTTTTTT. Encoded protein: CASSPRREGRIPPNTGELFF.

The chain links TRBV6-1 to TRBJ1-3; the D is unclear. The CDR3 length is 15 residues. The V gene's germline CDR1 is MNHNS and CDR2 SASEGT. The V and J ends lost 6 bases and 0 bases respectively, with 12 bases between them. CDR3 bases: TGTGCCAGCAGGAAACCACAGAACTCTGGAAACACCATATATTTT. It is translated as CASRKPQNSGNTIYF.

The chain links TRBV20-1 to TRBJ2-3; D is undetermined. The V gene lost 3 bases and the J gene lost 4 bases, with 14 bases spanning the gap. Germline V gene lookup returns CDR1 DFQATT and CDR2 SNEGSKA (reference sequence). The CDR3 sequence is 14 residues long. The CDR3 DNA reads as TGCAGTGCTAGTCCCCCGACCCTGCCAGATACGCAGTATTTT. Its protein product is CSASPPTLPDTQYF.